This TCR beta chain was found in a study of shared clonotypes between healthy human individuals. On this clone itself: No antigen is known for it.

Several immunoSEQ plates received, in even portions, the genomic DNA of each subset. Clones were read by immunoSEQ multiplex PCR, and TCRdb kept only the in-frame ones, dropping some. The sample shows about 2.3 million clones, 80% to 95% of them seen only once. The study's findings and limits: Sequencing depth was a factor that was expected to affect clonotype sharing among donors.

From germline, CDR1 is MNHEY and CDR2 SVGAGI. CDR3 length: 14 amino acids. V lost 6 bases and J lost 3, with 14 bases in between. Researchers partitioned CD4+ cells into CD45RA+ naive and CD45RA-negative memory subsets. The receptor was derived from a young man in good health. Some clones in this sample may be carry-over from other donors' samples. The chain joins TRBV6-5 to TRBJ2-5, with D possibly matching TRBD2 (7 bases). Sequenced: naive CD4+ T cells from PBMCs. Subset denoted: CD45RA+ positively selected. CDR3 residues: CASRTGRGEETQYF. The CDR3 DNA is TGTGCCAGCAGAACGGGGAGGGGGGAAGAGACCCAGTACTTC.